This entry features one T cell receptor (beta chain) sequence. The source of the sample is a study of control samples from healthy donors and cancer patients. This CDR3 is built from 14 residues. The germline V gene encodes CDR1 LNHDA and CDR2 SQIVND (reference sequence). V lost 4 bases to trimming and J lost 5 bases; unmatched junction nucleotides: 6. This table comes from immunoSEQ multiplex PCR, and its TCRdb copy is limited to in-frame clones, with some not included. The sample comprises over 100,000 clones, about 91% of which are singletons, and approximately 3.5% rests with the top ten. The rearrangement joins TRBV19 to TRBJ2-5, with TRBD1 matching 8 bases. This TCR came from a man aged 35-49 years in good health. Sequencing was performed on blood. The CDR3 spells CASSRQGRQETQYF. Here the CDR3 DNA reads TGTGCCAGTAGTAGACAGGGGCGTCAGGAGACCCAGTACTTC.